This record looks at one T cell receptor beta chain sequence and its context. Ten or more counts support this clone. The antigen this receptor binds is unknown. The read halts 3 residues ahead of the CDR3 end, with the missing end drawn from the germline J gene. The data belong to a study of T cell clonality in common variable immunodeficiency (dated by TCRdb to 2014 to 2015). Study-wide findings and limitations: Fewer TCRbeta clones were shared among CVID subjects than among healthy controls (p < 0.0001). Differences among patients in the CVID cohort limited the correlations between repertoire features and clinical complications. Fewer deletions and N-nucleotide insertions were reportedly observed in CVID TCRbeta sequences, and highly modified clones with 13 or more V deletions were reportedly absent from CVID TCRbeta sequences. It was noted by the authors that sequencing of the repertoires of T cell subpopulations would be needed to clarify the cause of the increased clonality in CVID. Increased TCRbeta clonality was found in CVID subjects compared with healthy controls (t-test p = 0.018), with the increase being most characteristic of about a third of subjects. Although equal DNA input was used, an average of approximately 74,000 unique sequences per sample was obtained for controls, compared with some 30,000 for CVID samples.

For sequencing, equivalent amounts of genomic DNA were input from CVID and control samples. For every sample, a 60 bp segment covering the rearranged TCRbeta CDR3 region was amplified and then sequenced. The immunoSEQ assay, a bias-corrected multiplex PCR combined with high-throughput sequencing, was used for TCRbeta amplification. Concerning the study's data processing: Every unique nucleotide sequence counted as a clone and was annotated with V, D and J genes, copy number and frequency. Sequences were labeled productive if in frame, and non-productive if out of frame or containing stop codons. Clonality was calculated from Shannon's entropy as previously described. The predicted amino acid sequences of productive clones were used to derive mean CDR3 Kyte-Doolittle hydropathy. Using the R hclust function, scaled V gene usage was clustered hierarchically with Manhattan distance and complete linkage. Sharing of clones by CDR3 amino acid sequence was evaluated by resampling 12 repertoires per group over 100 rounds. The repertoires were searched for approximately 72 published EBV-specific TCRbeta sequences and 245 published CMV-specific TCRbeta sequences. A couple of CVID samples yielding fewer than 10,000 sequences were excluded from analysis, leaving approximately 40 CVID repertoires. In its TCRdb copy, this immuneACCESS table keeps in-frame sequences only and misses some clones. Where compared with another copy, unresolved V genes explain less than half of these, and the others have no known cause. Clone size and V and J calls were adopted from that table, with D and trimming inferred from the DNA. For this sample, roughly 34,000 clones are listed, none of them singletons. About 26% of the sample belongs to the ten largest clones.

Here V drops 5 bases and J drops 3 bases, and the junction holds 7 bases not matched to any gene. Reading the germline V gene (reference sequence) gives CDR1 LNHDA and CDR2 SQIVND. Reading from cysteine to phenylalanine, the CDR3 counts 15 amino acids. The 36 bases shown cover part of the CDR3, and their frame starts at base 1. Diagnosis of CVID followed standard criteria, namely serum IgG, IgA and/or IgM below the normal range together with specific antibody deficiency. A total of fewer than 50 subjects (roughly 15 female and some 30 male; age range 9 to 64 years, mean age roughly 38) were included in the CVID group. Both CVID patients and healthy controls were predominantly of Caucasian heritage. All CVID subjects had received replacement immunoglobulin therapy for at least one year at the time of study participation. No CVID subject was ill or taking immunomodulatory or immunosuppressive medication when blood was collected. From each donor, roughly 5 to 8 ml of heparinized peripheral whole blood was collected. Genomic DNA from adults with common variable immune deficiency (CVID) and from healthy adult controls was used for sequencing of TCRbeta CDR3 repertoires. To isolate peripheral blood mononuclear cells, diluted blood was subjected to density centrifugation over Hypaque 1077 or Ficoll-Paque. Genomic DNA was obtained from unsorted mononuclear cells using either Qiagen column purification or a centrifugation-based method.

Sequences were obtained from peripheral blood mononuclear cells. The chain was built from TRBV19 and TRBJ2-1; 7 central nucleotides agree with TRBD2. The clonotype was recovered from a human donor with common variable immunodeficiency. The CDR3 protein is CASSLMRTSYNEQFF. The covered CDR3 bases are TGTGCCAGTAGTTTGATGCGGACTAGCTACAATGAG.